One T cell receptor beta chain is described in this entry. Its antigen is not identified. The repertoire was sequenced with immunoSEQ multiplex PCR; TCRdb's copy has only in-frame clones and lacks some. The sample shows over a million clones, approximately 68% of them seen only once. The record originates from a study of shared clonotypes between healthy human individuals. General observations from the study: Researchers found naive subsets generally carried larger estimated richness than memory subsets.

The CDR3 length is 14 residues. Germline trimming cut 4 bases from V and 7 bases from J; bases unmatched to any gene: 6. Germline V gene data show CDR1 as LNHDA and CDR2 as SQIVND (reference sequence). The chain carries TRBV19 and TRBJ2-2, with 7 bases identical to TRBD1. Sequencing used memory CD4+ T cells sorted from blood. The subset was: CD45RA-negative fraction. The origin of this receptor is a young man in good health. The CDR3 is CASSRQGIIGELFF. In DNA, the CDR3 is TGTGCCAGTAGTAGACAGGGAATAATCGGGGAGCTGTTTTTT.